The 23 T cell receptor beta chains given below trace back to one sample, sequenced in a study of cytomegalovirus exposure and HLA in healthy donors (dated by TCRdb to about 2017). Library construction relied on the immunoSEQ multiplex PCR assay. For the multiplex PCR, a mixture combining 60 forward primers for TCR Vbeta segments and 13 reverse primers for TCR Jbeta segments was used. Here the immuneACCESS table is served through TCRdb, limited to in-frame sequences with V and J called. Missing clones are a known gap in these copies; in checked studies unresolved V genes cover under half, and the rest lacks a known reason. This sample's table carries under 120,000 clones. Of the sample, about 0.59% is held by the ten largest clones. Source material: PBMCs. These receptors were taken from a man aged 50 to 59 in good health and CMV-seronegative.

The chain uses TRBV7-6 and TRBJ1-6; 8 bases align to TRBD1. V lost 4 bases and J lost 7; bases outside the gene matches: 12. Germline V gene lookup returns CDR1 SGHVS and CDR2 FNYEAQ. CDR3 size: 17 residues. The CDR3 reads CASSSGQGPSRNSPLHF. The CDR3 DNA follows: TGTGCCAGCAGCTCCGGACAGGGCCCTTCCCGGAATTCACCCCTCCACTTT.

The gene calls are TRBV25-1 and TRBJ2-2, with 10 bases fitting TRBD2. V lost 5 bases, J lost 3 bases, and 3 bases stayed unmatched. This CDR3 comprises 15 residues. Germline V CDR1 and CDR2: MGHDK, SYGVNS. CDR3 sequence: CASSLAGGDTGELFF. In DNA form, the CDR3 reads TGTGCCAGCAGTTTAGCGGGAGGTGACACCGGGGAGCTGTTTTTT. Based on the CDR3 plus reference TRBV25-1 and TRBJ2-2, the full variable domain is EADIYQTPRYLVIGTGKKITLECSQTMGHDKMYWYQQDPGMELHLIHYSYGVNSTEKGDLSSESTVSRIRTEHFPLTLESARPSHTSQYLCASSLAGGDTGELFFGEGSRLTVL.

The chain joins TRBV7-2 to TRBJ2-3; 13 nucleotides match TRBD2. Trimming at V came to 0 bases and at J to 6 bases, leaving 6 bases not matched to a gene. Germline V gives CDR1 SGHTA, CDR2 FQGNSA. The length of the CDR3 is 17 residues. CDR3: CASSLARTSGGMDTQYF. CDR3 coding DNA: TGTGCCAGCAGCTTAGCTCGGACTAGCGGGGGAATGGATACGCAGTATTTT.

The J gene is TRBJ1-1, the V gene TRBV5-1, with D possibly matching TRBD1 (5 bases). The CDR3 is 13 amino acids. Germline V lookup: CDR1 SGHRS, CDR2 YFSETQ. The V and J ends lost 5 bases and 0 bases respectively, with 8 bases between them. In nucleotides, the CDR3 is TGCGCCAGCAGGGAAGGGGTGAACACTGAAGCTTTCTTT. Its protein product is CASREGVNTEAFF.

The chain has TRBV29-1 and TRBJ2-5, with 8 bases that match TRBD1. Unmatched junction bases numbered 2, after V lost 5 bases and J lost 3 bases. The CDR3 covers 12 residues. Germline V gene lookup returns CDR1 SQVTM and CDR2 ANQGSEA. Here the CDR3 reads CSVTGGEETQYF. The DNA for the CDR3 is TGCAGCGTTACAGGGGGTGAAGAGACCCAGTACTTC.

The chain carries TRBV30 and TRBJ1-4, with D hard to call. The CDR3 runs to 15 residues. The germline gives CDR1 GTSNPN, CDR2 SVGIG (reference sequence). With 7 bases removed from V and 5 bases from J, the gap between germline ends came to 20 bases. The chain's CDR3 is CASRLNHRSNEKLFF. In DNA, the CDR3 is TGTGCCTCCCGGCTTAATCACAGATCCAATGAAAAACTGTTTTTT. The complete variable domain, with remaining parts taken from reference TRBV30 and TRBJ1-4, reads SQTIHQWPATLVQPVGSPLSLECTVEGTSNPNLYWYRQAAGRGLQLLFYSVGIGQISSEVPQNLSASRPQDRQFILSSKKLLLSDSGFYLCASRLNHRSNEKLFFGSGTQLSVL.

The rearrangement uses TRBV27 and TRBJ2-3; 7 nucleotides match TRBD2. V was pared by 3 bases and J by 6 bases, with 6 bases of the junction left unmatched. CDR1 is MNHEY and CDR2 is SMNVEV in the germline V gene (reference sequence). The CDR3 is 14 amino acids. The chain's CDR3 is CASSFGGRSDTQYF. The CDR3 DNA reads TGTGCCAGCAGTTTCGGCGGGAGATCGGATACGCAGTATTTT.

As regards this clone: Other DNA sequences in this sample translate to the same CDR3. This rearrangement joins TRBV4-3 to TRBJ1-2, with a possible D match to TRBD1 (6 bases). Trimming took off 0 bases at V and 4 bases at J, with 21 bases between the two ends. Per the germline V gene, CDR1 is LGHNA and CDR2 is YSLEER. The length of the CDR3 is 18 residues. In DNA form, the CDR3 reads TGCGCCAGCAGCCAAGATGCCCTGGGCGGGGGCGTGAGCTATGGCTACACCTTC. This encodes CASSQDALGGGVSYGYTF.

The rearrangement links TRBV5-1 to TRBJ2-7; 7 bases line up with TRBD1. CDR1 is SGHRS, CDR2 YFSETQ, per germline. Unmatched junction bases numbered 10, after V lost 4 bases and J lost 6 bases. This CDR3 contains 14 residues. CDR3 region: CASSLTGLRPEQYF. The CDR3, as DNA: TGCGCCAGCAGCCTGACAGGGCTCCGACCCGAGCAGTACTTC.

The rearrangement uses TRBV29-1 and TRBJ1-4; the D gene is possibly TRBD1 (5 bases). Looked up from germline, CDR1 is SQVTM and CDR2 is ANQGSEA. V was clipped by 7 bases and J by 8 bases, with 14 bases between them. The CDR3 spans 12 residues. CDR3 region: CSGLHPGEKLFF. Here the CDR3 DNA reads TGCAGCGGCCTCCACCCAGGGGAAAAACTGTTTTTT.

This chain links TRBV5-5 with TRBJ1-4; 11 bases match TRBD1. After removal of 4 bases from V and 6 bases from J, the junction contained 11 bases not matched to a gene. Germline CDR1 is SGHKS and CDR2 is YYEKEE (reference sequence). This CDR3 has 17 amino acids. CDR3: CASSLKDRGLRDEKLFF. For the CDR3, the DNA is TGTGCCAGCAGCCTAAAGGACAGGGGGCTAAGGGATGAAAAACTGTTTTTT.

The gene calls are TRBV15 and TRBJ1-1, with 8 bases identical to TRBD1. With V trimmed by 4 bases and J by 1 base, 5 bases remained unmatched. Per the germline V gene, CDR1 is LNHNV and CDR2 is YYDKDF (reference sequence). The CDR3 is 15 residues long. Here the CDR3 reads CATSIDRGSNTEAFF. CDR3 bases: TGTGCCACCAGCATAGACAGGGGATCGAACACTGAAGCTTTCTTT.

The chain uses TRBV5-4 and TRBJ1-1, with a weak D call TRBD1 (5 bases). The length of the CDR3 is 16 residues. Germline V lookup: CDR1 SGHNT, CDR2 YYREEE (reference sequence). V was cut by 7 bases and J by 0 bases, with 19 bases left in between. The CDR3 coding sequence is TGTGCCAGCTGGCCAAGGGGAAACGACATGAACACTGAAGCTTTCTTT. Translating it yields CASWPRGNDMNTEAFF.

The chain recombines TRBV6-5 with TRBJ1-4; D gene uncertain. This CDR3 spans 15 amino acids. V lost 7 bases and J lost 5, with 17 bases in between. The V gene's germline CDR1 is MNHEY and CDR2 SVGAGI. Here the CDR3 reads CASTYRYDTNEKLFF. The DNA of the CDR3 is TGTGCCAGCACCTACCGATATGACACGAATGAAAAACTGTTTTTT.

The chain employs TRBV7-9 and TRBJ2-7; the D gene is possibly TRBD1 (6 bases). CDR3 length equals 16 residues. Trimming removed 1 base from V and 0 bases from J, with 13 bases in between. Per germline, CDR1 SEHNR and CDR2 FQNEAQ (reference sequence). The CDR3 DNA sequence: TGTGCCAGCAGCTTAGGGGCAGGGGAGAGCTCCTACGAGCAGTACTTC. Protein sequence: CASSLGAGESSYEQYF.

The chain links TRBV11-3 to TRBJ2-5, with D maybe TRBD1 (5 bases). Germline V CDR1 and CDR2: SGHNT, YENEEA. The V and J ends lost 0 bases and 3 bases respectively, with 5 bases between them. The CDR3 is made up of 13 amino acids. The CDR3 is CASSLDREETQYF. In DNA, the CDR3 is TGTGCCAGCAGCTTAGACAGGGAAGAGACCCAGTACTTC.

The chain employs TRBV18 and TRBJ2-5, with a tentative D call TRBD1 (5 bases). Germline CDR1 KGHSH, CDR2 LQKENI. The length of the CDR3 is 14 residues. V was trimmed by 6 bases and J by 7 bases, leaving 18 bases between them. CDR3 sequence reads: CASSPRHDSVTQYF. CDR3 DNA sequence: TGTGCCAGCTCGCCCCGGCACGACAGCGTGACCCAGTACTTC.

The chain joins TRBV19 to TRBJ1-2, with D possibly matching TRBD1 (5 bases). Germline CDR1 and CDR2: LNHDA and SQIVND (reference sequence). The V gene lost 5 bases and the J gene lost 0 bases, with 13 bases spanning the gap. This CDR3 is 15 amino acids long. The DNA of the CDR3 is TGTGCCAGTAGTGACGTACGGGGGACTAACTATGGCTACACCTTC. The encoded protein is CASSDVRGTNYGYTF.

V gene TRBV18 combines with J gene TRBJ1-1; 7 nucleotides match TRBD1. CDR3 size: 12 residues. V trimming: 8 bases; J trimming: 3 bases; junction bases outside the gene matches: 3. Germline CDR1 is KGHSH and CDR2 is LQKENI. In DNA, the CDR3 is TGTGCCAGCAGACAGGGAGACACTGAAGCTTTCTTT. It translates to CASRQGDTEAFF.

The gene calls are TRBV7-8 and TRBJ1-5; D remains ambiguous. CDR3 length equals 16 residues. Germline CDR1 and CDR2: SGHVS and FQNEAQ. V was pared by 3 bases and J by 1 base, with 13 bases between. The CDR3 DNA reads as TGTGCCAGCAGCTTTTCAACGGGAGTAAGCAATCAGCCCCAGCATTTT. It specifies CASSFSTGVSNQPQHF. Using reference TRBV7-8 and TRBJ1-5 for the parts outside the CDR3, the full variable domain is GAGVSQSPRYKVAKRGQDVALRCDPISGHVSLFWYQQALGQGPEFLTYFQNEAQLDKSGLPSDRFFAERPEGSVSTLKIQRTQQEDSAVYLCASSFSTGVSNQPQHFGDGTRLSIL.

The chain recombines TRBV7-8 with TRBJ2-7; TRBD1 agrees at 10 bases. There are 14 residues in the CDR3. V was clipped by 0 bases and J by 6 bases; unmatched bases: 2. Germline lookup yields CDR1 SGHVS and CDR2 FQNEAQ. The CDR3, as DNA: TGTGCCAGCAGCTTAGCCGACAGGGGGCGCGAGCAGTACTTC. Protein product: CASSLADRGREQYF.

The chain carries TRBV9 and TRBJ2-7; 7 positions agree with TRBD2. This CDR3 is built from 16 residues. Trimming removed 0 bases from V and 4 bases from J; junction bases left unmatched: 10. Looked up from germline, CDR1 is SGDLS and CDR2 is YYNGEE. CDR3 in DNA: TGTGCCAGCAGCGTAGGGGGGGGAGCAGACCAGTACGAGCAGTACTTC. Translation gives CASSVGGGADQYEQYF.

The chain has TRBV9 and TRBJ2-1; the match to TRBD1 covers 9 bases. The CDR3 runs 16 residues. Germline CDR1 and CDR2: SGDLS and YYNGEE. V was pared by 0 bases and J by 7 bases, with 8 bases of the junction left unmatched. The CDR3 is CASSVGFGTGINEQFF. CDR3 in DNA: TGTGCCAGCAGCGTAGGGTTTGGGACAGGGATAAATGAGCAGTTCTTC.